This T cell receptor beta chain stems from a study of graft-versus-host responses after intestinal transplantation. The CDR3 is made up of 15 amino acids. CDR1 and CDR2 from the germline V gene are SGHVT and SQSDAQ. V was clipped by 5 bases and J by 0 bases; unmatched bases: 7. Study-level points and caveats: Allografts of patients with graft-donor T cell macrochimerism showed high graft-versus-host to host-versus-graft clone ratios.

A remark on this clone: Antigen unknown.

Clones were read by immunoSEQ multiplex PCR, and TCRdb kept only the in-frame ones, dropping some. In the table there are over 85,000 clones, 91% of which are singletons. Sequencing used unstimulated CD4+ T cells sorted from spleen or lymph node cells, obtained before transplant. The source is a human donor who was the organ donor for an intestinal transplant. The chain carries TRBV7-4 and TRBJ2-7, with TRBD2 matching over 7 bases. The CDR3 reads CASSDLGTNSYEQYF. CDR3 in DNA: TGTGCCAGCAGCGATCTCGGGACTAACTCCTACGAGCAGTACTTC.